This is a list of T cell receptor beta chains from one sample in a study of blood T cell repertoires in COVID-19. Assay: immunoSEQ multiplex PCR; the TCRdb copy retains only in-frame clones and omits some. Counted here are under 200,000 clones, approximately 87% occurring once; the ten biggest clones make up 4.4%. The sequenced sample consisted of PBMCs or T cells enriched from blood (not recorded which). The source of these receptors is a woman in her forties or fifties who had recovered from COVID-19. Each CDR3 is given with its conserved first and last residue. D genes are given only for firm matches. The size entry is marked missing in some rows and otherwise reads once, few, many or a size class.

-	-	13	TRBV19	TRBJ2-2	TGTGCCAGTAGTATAATTCTAGCCGGGGAGCTGTTTTTT	CASSIILAGELFF
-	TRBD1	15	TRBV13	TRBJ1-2	TGTGCCAGCAGCCTTAGGGACAGACTTAACTATGGCTACACCTTC	CASSLRDRLNYGYTF
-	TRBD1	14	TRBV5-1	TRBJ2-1	TGCGCCAGCAGCCACGGGACAGGGCAGGATGAGCAGTTCTTC	CASSHGTGQDEQFF
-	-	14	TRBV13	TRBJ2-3	TGTGCCAGCAGCTTAGGGACTTGGACAGATACGCAGTATTTT	CASSLGTWTDTQYF
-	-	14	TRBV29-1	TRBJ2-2	TGCAGCGCGGGGGTGAGCGCGGGCACCGGGGAGCTGTTTTTT	CSAGVSAGTGELFF
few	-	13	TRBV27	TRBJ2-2	TGTGCCAGCAGTTTCAGCGGTTCCGGGGAGCTGTTTTTT	CASSFSGSGELFF
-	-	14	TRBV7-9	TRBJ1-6	TGTGCCAGCAGGTCGTGGGGATCGGGATCACCCCTCCACTTT	CASRSWGSGSPLHF
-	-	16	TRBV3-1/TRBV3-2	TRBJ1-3	TGTGCCAGCAGCCAAACACCCACAGGGACGGGAAACACCATATATTTT	CASSQTPTGTGNTIYF
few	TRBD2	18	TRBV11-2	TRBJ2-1	TGTGCCAGCAGCGTCGAGGGACTAGCGGGAGGGACCTACAATGAGCAGTTCTTC	CASSVEGLAGGTYNEQFF
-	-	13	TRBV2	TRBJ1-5	TGTGCCAGCAATGGGGCTCCCAATCAGCCCCAGCATTTT	CASNGAPNQPQHF
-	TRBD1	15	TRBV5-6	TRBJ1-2	TGTGCCAGCAGCAGCCTGGGACAGGGTGAAAGGGGCTACACCTTC	CASSSLGQGERGYTF
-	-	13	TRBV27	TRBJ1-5	TGTGCCAGCAGCCCTGGCAGTTACCAGCCCCAGCATTTT	CASSPGSYQPQHF
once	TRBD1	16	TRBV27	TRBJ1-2	TGTGCCAGCAGTTCGGTCTCGCGGACAGGGAATCAGGGCTACACCTTC	CASSSVSRTGNQGYTF
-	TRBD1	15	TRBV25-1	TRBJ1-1	TGTGCCAGCAGCAGGGACAGGGGGCTTCAGACTGAAGCTTTCTTT	CASSRDRGLQTEAFF
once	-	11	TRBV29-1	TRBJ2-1	TGCAGCGTTGGACTAAGGGGGGAGCAGTTCTTC	CSVGLRGEQFF
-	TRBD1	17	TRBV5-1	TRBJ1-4	TGCGCCAGCAGCGACAGGACAGGGGGCAGTTTGGGTGAAAAACTGTTTTTT	CASSDRTGGSLGEKLFF
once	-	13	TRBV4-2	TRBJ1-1	TGTGCCAGCAGCCAGGGCATGAACACTGAAGCTTTCTTT	CASSQGMNTEAFF
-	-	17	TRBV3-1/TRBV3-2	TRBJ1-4	TGTGCCAGCAGCCCCCCAAAAGTACGGGGGAGTAATGAAAAACTGTTTTTT	CASSPPKVRGSNEKLFF
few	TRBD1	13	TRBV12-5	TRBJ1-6	TGTGCTAGTGGGGTGGACAGGGGGTTGACCCTCCACTTT	CASGVDRGLTLHF
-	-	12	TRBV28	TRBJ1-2	TGTGCCAGCAGGCAGGGGAACTATGGCTACACCTTC	CASRQGNYGYTF
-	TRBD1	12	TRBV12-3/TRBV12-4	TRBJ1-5	TGTGCCAGCAGTTTATATTCGGGACAGTGGCATTTT	CASSLYSGQWHF
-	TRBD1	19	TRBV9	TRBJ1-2	TGTGCCAGCAGCCCCTGGACTTTATTCGGGACAGGGGTTTTTGGAGGCTACACCTTC	CASSPWTLFGTGVFGGYTF
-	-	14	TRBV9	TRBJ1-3	TGTGCCAGCAGCGTAGAGACAACTGGAAACACCATATATTTT	CASSVETTGNTIYF
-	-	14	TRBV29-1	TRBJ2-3	TGCAGCGTTGACGAGGGTCCTAACACAGATACGCAGTATTTT	CSVDEGPNTDTQYF
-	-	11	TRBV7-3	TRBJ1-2	TGTGCCAGCAGCTCGGGTCCAGGCTACACCTTC	CASSSGPGYTF
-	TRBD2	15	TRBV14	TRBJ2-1	TGTGCCAGCAGCCAGGTACGGCGGGAGGGAGGTGAGCAGTTCTTC	CASSQVRREGGEQFF
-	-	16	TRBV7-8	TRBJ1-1	TGTGCCAGCAGCTTAGTTGGGGCCCGCATGAACACTGAAGCTTTCTTT	CASSLVGARMNTEAFF
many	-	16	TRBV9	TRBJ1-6	TGTGCCAGCAGCGTAAACCCATCACTATATAATTCACCCCTCCACTTT	CASSVNPSLYNSPLHF
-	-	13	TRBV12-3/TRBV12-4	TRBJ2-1	TGTGCCAGCAGTCCACTAAAGTACAATGAGCAGTTCTTC	CASSPLKYNEQFF
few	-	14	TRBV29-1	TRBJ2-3	TGCAGCGGGACTGGCCAGGGGGGTACAGATACGCAGTATTTT	CSGTGQGGTDTQYF
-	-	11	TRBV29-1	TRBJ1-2	TGCAGCGGCTCAGGGTGGAATGGCTACACCTTC	CSGSGWNGYTF
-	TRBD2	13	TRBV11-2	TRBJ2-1	TGTGCCAGCAGCTTAGGACTAGCGGGTGAGCAGTTCTTC	CASSLGLAGEQFF
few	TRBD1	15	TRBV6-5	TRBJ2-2	TGTGCCAGCAGTCCAAGGACAGGGGGAGACGGGGAGCTGTTTTTT	CASSPRTGGDGELFF
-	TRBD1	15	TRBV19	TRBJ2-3	TGTGCCAGTAGACCCCCGACAGGGGGCGCAGATACGCAGTATTTT	CASRPPTGGADTQYF
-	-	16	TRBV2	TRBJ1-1	TGTGCCAGCAGTGAAGCCGGTGGAGGGGATAACACTGAAGCTTTCTTT	CASSEAGGGDNTEAFF
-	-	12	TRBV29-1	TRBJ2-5	TGCAGCGTTGTGGGGGGAGGACGAACCCAGTACTTC	CSVVGGGRTQYF
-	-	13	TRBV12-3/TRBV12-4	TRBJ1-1	TGTGCCAGCAGTTTTGGGCAGAACACTGAAGCTTTCTTT	CASSFGQNTEAFF
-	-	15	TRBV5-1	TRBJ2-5	TGCGCCAGCAGACCAGGACAGGGAGGGAAGGAGACCCAGTACTTC	CASRPGQGGKETQYF
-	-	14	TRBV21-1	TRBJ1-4	TGTGCCAGCAGCAACTACGATACTAATGAAAAACTGTTTTTT	CASSNYDTNEKLFF
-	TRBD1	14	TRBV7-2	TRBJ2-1	TGTGCCAGCAGCTTCCTGATTGGACAGGGAGGGCAGTTCTTC	CASSFLIGQGGQFF
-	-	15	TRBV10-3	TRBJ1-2	TGTGCCATCAGTGAGCGTGGACAGAATAACTATGGCTACACCTTC	CAISERGQNNYGYTF
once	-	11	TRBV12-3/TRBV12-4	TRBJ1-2	TGTGCCGCAGGTTGGCAGGAAGGCTACACCTTC	CAAGWQEGYTF
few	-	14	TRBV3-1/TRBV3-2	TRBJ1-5	TGTGCCAGCAGCTTGGGGGGTCCCAATCAGCCCCAGCATTTT	CASSLGGPNQPQHF
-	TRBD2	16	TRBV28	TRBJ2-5	TGTGCCAGCAGTTCCCCCCCAGCGGGGGGCCAAGAGACCCAGTACTTC	CASSSPPAGGQETQYF
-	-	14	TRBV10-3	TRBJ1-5	TGTGCCATCAGTGAGACCCAGGGGAGTCAGCCCCAGCATTTT	CAISETQGSQPQHF
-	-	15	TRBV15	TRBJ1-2	TGTGCCACCAGCAGAGAACAGGGACGGGGGGTTGGCTACACCTTC	CATSREQGRGVGYTF
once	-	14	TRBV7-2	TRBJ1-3	TGTGCCAGCAGCTTACCAGGGCCTGGAAACACCATATATTTT	CASSLPGPGNTIYF